Listed below are T cell receptor beta chains from one sample, sequenced in a study of beta chain features in type 1 diabetes. Some clones are missing from TCRdb's copy, which holds only in-frame ones; the method was immunoSEQ multiplex PCR. The table shows about 360,000 clones, with roughly 12% occurring only once. What was sequenced was naive CD4+ T cells from blood. These receptors were collected from a woman between 18 and 29 years old with type 1 diabetes. Each CDR3 is given with its conserved first and last residue. Each record gives: J gene, D gene, clone size, V gene, CDR3 protein, CDR3 DNA. D genes are given only for firm matches. A row's size may be missing; if present it is once, few, many or a size class.

j_gene: TRBJ2-2; d_gene: TRBD2; abundance: NA; v_gene: TRBV6-1; CDR3aa: CASSPAGGTGELFF; CDR3nt: TGTGCCAGCAGCCCGGCGGGGGGCACCGGGGAGCTGTTTTTT
j_gene: TRBJ1-2; d_gene: NA; abundance: NA; v_gene: TRBV5-1; CDR3aa: CASSPIATGPRGSF; CDR3nt: TGCGCCAGCAGCCCCATCGCGACAGGTCCACGAGGTTCTTTC
j_gene: TRBJ1-1; d_gene: NA; abundance: NA; v_gene: TRBV29-1; CDR3aa: CSAHRAVGTEAFF; CDR3nt: TGCAGCGCCCACAGGGCAGTCGGCACTGAAGCTTTCTTT
j_gene: TRBJ2-4; d_gene: NA; abundance: NA; v_gene: TRBV18; CDR3aa: CASSPTGTKNIQYF; CDR3nt: TGTGCCAGCTCACCAACAGGTACCAAAAACATTCAGTACTTC
j_gene: TRBJ2-5; d_gene: TRBD2; abundance: few; v_gene: TRBV7-2; CDR3aa: CASSRTSGGGTQYF; CDR3nt: TGTGCCAGCAGCAGGACTAGCGGGGGAGGGACCCAGTACTTC
j_gene: TRBJ1-4; d_gene: TRBD1; abundance: few; v_gene: TRBV7-7; CDR3aa: CASSRRTGRNEKLFF; CDR3nt: TGTGCTAGCAGCCGCCGGACAGGGCGTAATGAAAAACTGTTTTTT
j_gene: TRBJ2-2; d_gene: NA; abundance: few; v_gene: TRBV29-1; CDR3aa: CSVVVWGLTGGMGPGELFF; CDR3nt: TGCAGCGTTGTTGTTTGGGGATTGACCGGGGGAATGGGACCCGGGGAGCTGTTTTTT
j_gene: TRBJ1-6; d_gene: NA; abundance: NA; v_gene: TRBV25-1; CDR3aa: CASSVQGVWNSPLHF; CDR3nt: TGTGCCAGCAGTGTTCAGGGTGTTTGGAATTCACCCCTCCACTTT
j_gene: TRBJ2-5; d_gene: NA; abundance: NA; v_gene: TRBV18; CDR3aa: CASSPGLAETQYF; CDR3nt: TGTGCCAGCTCACCCGGACTCGCAGAGACCCAGTACTTC
j_gene: TRBJ1-1; d_gene: TRBD1; abundance: few; v_gene: TRBV19; CDR3aa: CASTPPGQTNTEAFF; CDR3nt: TGTGCCAGTACCCCCCCGGGACAGACGAACACTGAAGCTTTCTTT
j_gene: TRBJ2-3; d_gene: NA; abundance: NA; v_gene: TRBV19; CDR3aa: CASRDKTDTQYF; CDR3nt: TGTGCCAGCCGGGACAAAACAGATACGCAGTATTTT
j_gene: TRBJ1-6; d_gene: NA; abundance: few; v_gene: TRBV9; CDR3aa: CASSVGGPSPLHF; CDR3nt: TGTGCCAGCAGCGTAGGGGGGCCTTCACCCCTCCACTTT
j_gene: TRBJ2-1; d_gene: NA; abundance: few; v_gene: TRBV9; CDR3aa: CASSVSGASYNEQFF; CDR3nt: TGTGCCAGCAGCGTAAGTGGGGCCTCCTACAATGAGCAGTTCTTC
j_gene: TRBJ2-5; d_gene: NA; abundance: few; v_gene: TRBV6-6; CDR3aa: CASSHGGQETQYF; CDR3nt: TGTGCCAGCAGCCACGGGGGTCAAGAGACCCAGTACTTC
j_gene: TRBJ2-5; d_gene: TRBD2; abundance: NA; v_gene: TRBV4-2; CDR3aa: CASSQDVAGAGETQYF; CDR3nt: TGTGCCAGCAGCCAAGATGTAGCGGGGGCAGGCGAGACCCAGTACTTC
j_gene: TRBJ2-7; d_gene: TRBD2; abundance: NA; v_gene: TRBV4-2; CDR3aa: CASSQDTSGTYEQYF; CDR3nt: TGTGCCAGCAGCCAAGACACTAGCGGGACGTACGAGCAGTACTTC
j_gene: TRBJ2-7; d_gene: NA; abundance: few; v_gene: TRBV7-9; CDR3aa: CASSLIGGREQYF; CDR3nt: TGTGCCAGCAGCTTAATCGGGGGACGCGAGCAGTACTTC
j_gene: TRBJ2-1; d_gene: TRBD1; abundance: few; v_gene: TRBV4-1; CDR3aa: CASSQAGQGSSEQFF; CDR3nt: TGCGCCAGCAGCCAAGCGGGACAGGGGTCTAGTGAGCAGTTCTTC
j_gene: TRBJ1-2; d_gene: NA; abundance: few; v_gene: TRBV30; CDR3aa: CAWSPQEDYGYTF; CDR3nt: TGTGCCTGGAGTCCCCAGGAAGACTATGGCTACACCTTC
j_gene: TRBJ1-1; d_gene: TRBD1; abundance: once; v_gene: TRBV18; CDR3aa: CASSRAGTGLGTEAFF; CDR3nt: TGTGCCAGCTCACGTGCCGGGACAGGGCTTGGCACTGAAGCTTTCTTT
j_gene: TRBJ1-2; d_gene: NA; abundance: NA; v_gene: TRBV7-3; CDR3aa: CASSPGAGYGYTF; CDR3nt: TGTGCCAGCAGCCCCGGAGCGGGATATGGCTACACCTTC
j_gene: TRBJ2-1; d_gene: NA; abundance: few; v_gene: TRBV28; CDR3aa: CASSLRRNEQFF; CDR3nt: TGTGCCAGCAGTTTAAGGCGGAATGAGCAGTTCTTC
j_gene: TRBJ2-7; d_gene: NA; abundance: NA; v_gene: TRBV7-9; CDR3aa: CASSRRVAEQYF; CDR3nt: TGTGCCAGCAGCCGCCGGGTCGCCGAGCAGTACTTC
j_gene: TRBJ2-2; d_gene: NA; abundance: NA; v_gene: TRBV6-5; CDR3aa: CASRQTPNTGELFF; CDR3nt: TGTGCCAGCAGGCAGACTCCGAACACCGGGGAGCTGTTTTTT
j_gene: TRBJ2-3; d_gene: TRBD2; abundance: NA; v_gene: TRBV13; CDR3aa: CASSRKLLGLASGTQYF; CDR3nt: TGTGCCAGCAGCCGAAAGCTGTTGGGACTAGCCTCGGGTACGCAGTATTTT
j_gene: TRBJ1-4; d_gene: TRBD1; abundance: NA; v_gene: TRBV6-5; CDR3aa: CASSYRRGQGEKLFF; CDR3nt: TGTGCCAGCAGTTACCGCAGGGGGCAAGGTGAAAAACTGTTTTTT
j_gene: TRBJ2-5; d_gene: NA; abundance: NA; v_gene: TRBV6-6; CDR3aa: CASGPGQRETQYF; CDR3nt: TGTGCCAGCGGACCAGGACAAAGAGAGACCCAGTACTTC
j_gene: TRBJ2-3; d_gene: TRBD2; abundance: NA; v_gene: TRBV18; CDR3aa: CASSPVAGVSTDTQYF; CDR3nt: TGTGCCAGCTCACCTGTAGCGGGGGTGAGCACAGATACGCAGTATTTT
j_gene: TRBJ2-7; d_gene: NA; abundance: NA; v_gene: TRBV5-6; CDR3aa: CASSFTTGGVEQYF; CDR3nt: TGTGCCAGCAGCTTTACGACAGGTGGAGTCGAGCAGTACTTC
j_gene: TRBJ2-2; d_gene: NA; abundance: NA; v_gene: TRBV28; CDR3aa: CASSLWAFSGELFF; CDR3nt: TGTGCCAGCAGTTTATGGGCTTTTTCCGGGGAGCTGTTTTTT
j_gene: TRBJ2-7; d_gene: NA; abundance: NA; v_gene: TRBV7-9; CDR3aa: CASSLAGDYEQYF; CDR3nt: TGTGCCAGCAGCTTAGCCGGAGACTACGAGCAGTACTTC
j_gene: TRBJ2-7; d_gene: NA; abundance: few; v_gene: TRBV11-2; CDR3aa: CASTELGYEQYF; CDR3nt: TGTGCCAGCACCGAACTAGGCTACGAGCAGTACTTC
j_gene: TRBJ2-1; d_gene: TRBD2; abundance: few; v_gene: TRBV4-1; CDR3aa: CASSPSGSSYNEQFF; CDR3nt: TGCGCCAGCAGCCCCAGCGGGAGCTCCTACAATGAGCAGTTCTTC
j_gene: TRBJ2-3; d_gene: TRBD2; abundance: NA; v_gene: TRBV4-3; CDR3aa: CASSQDSGRGTDTQYF; CDR3nt: TGCGCCAGCAGCCAAGATAGCGGGAGAGGTACAGATACGCAGTATTTT
j_gene: TRBJ2-1; d_gene: TRBD1; abundance: NA; v_gene: TRBV6-5; CDR3aa: CASSMTGVNEQFF; CDR3nt: TGTGCCAGCAGCATGACAGGGGTCAATGAGCAGTTCTTC
j_gene: TRBJ2-1; d_gene: TRBD1; abundance: few; v_gene: TRBV14; CDR3aa: CASSQDRVVNEQFF; CDR3nt: TGTGCCAGCAGCCAGGACAGGGTCGTGAATGAGCAGTTCTTC
j_gene: TRBJ2-2; d_gene: NA; abundance: few; v_gene: TRBV5-4; CDR3aa: CASSLGMSAPGELFF; CDR3nt: TGTGCCAGCAGTCTCGGGATGAGTGCCCCCGGGGAGCTGTTTTTT
j_gene: TRBJ2-7; d_gene: TRBD2; abundance: NA; v_gene: TRBV30; CDR3aa: CAWSVGLAGEYEQYF; CDR3nt: TGTGCCTGGAGTGTAGGGCTAGCGGGAGAGTACGAGCAGTACTTC
j_gene: TRBJ2-1; d_gene: TRBD2; abundance: NA; v_gene: TRBV28; CDR3aa: CASRETIAGGAAEQFF; CDR3nt: TGTGCCAGCAGGGAAACCATAGCGGGTGGGGCGGCTGAGCAGTTCTTC
j_gene: TRBJ1-1; d_gene: NA; abundance: few; v_gene: TRBV7-2; CDR3aa: CASSSDRFTEAFF; CDR3nt: TGTGCCAGCAGCTCGGACAGATTCACTGAAGCTTTCTTT
j_gene: TRBJ2-2; d_gene: NA; abundance: NA; v_gene: TRBV4-2; CDR3aa: CASNARRTGELFF; CDR3nt: TGTGCCAGCAACGCGAGGAGGACCGGGGAGCTGTTTTTT
j_gene: TRBJ2-7; d_gene: TRBD2; abundance: NA; v_gene: TRBV25-1; CDR3aa: CASSMTSGLYEQYF; CDR3nt: TGTGCCAGCAGTATGACTAGCGGGCTCTACGAGCAGTACTTC
j_gene: TRBJ2-3; d_gene: NA; abundance: few; v_gene: TRBV11-2; CDR3aa: CASSSTSDTQYF; CDR3nt: TGTGCCAGCAGCTCTACTTCAGATACGCAGTATTTT
j_gene: TRBJ2-7; d_gene: NA; abundance: NA; v_gene: TRBV18; CDR3aa: CASSPPKGEYEQYF; CDR3nt: TGTGCCAGCTCACCCCCGAAGGGGGAGTACGAGCAGTACTTC
j_gene: TRBJ1-2; d_gene: NA; abundance: few; v_gene: TRBV29-1; CDR3aa: CSVESRLDSYWVGYTF; CDR3nt: TGCAGCGTTGAATCCCGGCTCGACAGTTATTGGGTTGGCTACACCTTC
j_gene: TRBJ2-1; d_gene: NA; abundance: NA; v_gene: TRBV4-3; CDR3aa: CASKPGSSYNEQFF; CDR3nt: TGCGCCAGCAAACCTGGGAGCTCCTACAATGAGCAGTTCTTC
j_gene: TRBJ1-1; d_gene: NA; abundance: NA; v_gene: TRBV27; CDR3aa: CASRPDLGVTEAFF; CDR3nt: TGTGCCAGCCGCCCCGACCTCGGAGTGACTGAAGCTTTCTTT
j_gene: TRBJ2-5; d_gene: NA; abundance: NA; v_gene: TRBV6-1; CDR3aa: CASSGTRETQYF; CDR3nt: TGTGCCAGCAGTGGAACAAGAGAGACCCAGTACTTC
j_gene: TRBJ2-7; d_gene: TRBD2; abundance: few; v_gene: TRBV4-1; CDR3aa: CASSRPGLGAEQYF; CDR3nt: TGCGCCAGCAGCCGACCGGGACTAGGTGCCGAGCAGTACTTC
j_gene: TRBJ1-2; d_gene: NA; abundance: NA; v_gene: TRBV28; CDR3aa: CASTLIGTGYTF; CDR3nt: TGTGCCAGCACCCTCATAGGGACAGGCTACACCTTC
j_gene: TRBJ2-2; d_gene: TRBD1; abundance: few; v_gene: TRBV29-1; CDR3aa: CSVDRGRTGELFF; CDR3nt: TGCAGCGTTGACAGGGGGCGCACCGGGGAGCTGTTTTTT
j_gene: TRBJ1-1; d_gene: TRBD1; abundance: NA; v_gene: TRBV19; CDR3aa: CASRGTGVGNTEAFF; CDR3nt: TGTGCTTCGCGAGGGACAGGGGTCGGGAACACTGAAGCTTTCTTT
j_gene: TRBJ2-1; d_gene: TRBD1; abundance: few; v_gene: TRBV19; CDR3aa: CASSMGQLFSSYNEQFF; CDR3nt: TGTGCCAGTAGTATGGGACAGTTATTTAGCTCCTACAATGAGCAGTTCTTC
j_gene: TRBJ2-7; d_gene: TRBD1; abundance: NA; v_gene: TRBV6-1; CDR3aa: CASSSGTGSSYEQYF; CDR3nt: TGTGCCAGCAGTTCCGGGACAGGGAGCTCCTACGAGCAGTACTTC